This record covers a single TCR beta chain. Data came from immunoSEQ multiplex PCR; TCRdb stores just in-frame clones and leaves some out. This sample has just under 55,000 clones; roughly 87% occur once, and the top ten carry under 5%. Trimming removed 2 bases at V and 3 bases at J, with 8 bases between. Germline lookup yields CDR1 MNHEY and CDR2 SVGEGT. The CDR3 runs to 14 residues. The data were taken from a study of T cell responses to AZD1222 COVID-19 vaccine. The chain recombines TRBV6-2 or TRBV6-3 with TRBJ1-5; possible D gene TRBD1, 6 bases. The TCR was taken from an adult in good health. The input for sequencing was peripheral blood, taken on day 0 of AZD1222 vaccination. CDR3 residues: CASSYAGANQPQHF. The CDR3 DNA reads as TGTGCCAGCAGTTACGCGGGGGCCAATCAGCCCCAGCATTTT.